The 25 T cell receptor beta chains in this list originate from one sample, sequenced in a study of metastatic and nonmetastatic thyroid tumors. TCRdb re-called clones via MiXCR from the PCR reads. The profile shows under 75,000 clones, about 17% of them singletons. Thyroid surgery took place with no prior treatment in any patient. The specimen sequenced was blood. The receptors originated from a female donor with papillary thyroid cancer or a benign thyroid nodule (not recorded which). Some clones in this sample may be carry-over from other donors' samples.

At least ten counts were recorded for this clone. This specimen includes other DNA sequences encoding the same CDR3. The chain uses TRBV12-5 and TRBJ2-1, with 9 bases that match TRBD2. Germline V CDR1 and CDR2: LGHNT, FRNRAP. Trimming cost V 2 bases and J 2 bases; bases outside gene matches: 7. The CDR3 loop spans 17 amino acids. The CDR3 nucleotides read TGTGCTAGTGGTTTGAAAGTAGCGGGAGTGACCTACAATGAGCAGTTCTTC. This translates into CASGLKVAGVTYNEQFF.

Only a few counts were recorded for this clone. The chain employs TRBV30 and TRBJ1-6; no firm D call. V was pared by 5 bases and J by 7 bases, with 18 bases between. The CDR3 consists of 15 residues. Looked up from germline, CDR1 is GTSNPN and CDR2 is SVGIG (reference sequence). In DNA form, the CDR3 reads TGTGCCTGGGACGGTGGTGGCGGCCAGAATTCACCCCTCCACTTT. This encodes CAWDGGGGQNSPLHF.

The CDR3 DNA follows: TGTGCCAGCCTCCGACTGGGTGGGACCGGGGAGCTGTTTTTT. Translation: CASLRLGGTGELFF. V and J are TRBV6-1 and TRBJ2-2; D is uncertain. V gave up 8 bases and J gave up 5 bases, with 15 bases separating them. This CDR3 region has 14 residues. CDR1 and CDR2 (germline): MNHNS, SASEGT.

The chain couples TRBV30 to TRBJ1-4; 7 nucleotides align to TRBD1. This CDR3 spans 14 amino acids. V shed 2 bases and J 4 bases; nucleotides not matched to a gene: 4. The germline V gene encodes CDR1 GTSNPN and CDR2 SVGIG (reference sequence). CDR3 bases: TGTGCCTGGAGTCCGGGACAGCTTAATGAAAAACTGTTTTTT. This gives the protein CAWSPGQLNEKLFF.

The CDR3 loop is CASSLIVAGRKETQYF. The DNA for the CDR3 is TGTGCCAGCAGCTTAATAGTAGCGGGGAGGAAAGAGACCCAGTACTTC. The chain employs TRBV11-2 and TRBJ2-5; 8 nucleotides agree with TRBD2. From germline, CDR1 is SGHAT and CDR2 FQNNGV. V was pared by 2 bases and J by 3 bases, with 8 bases of the junction left unmatched. This CDR3 comprises 16 residues.

This clone was observed a few times. J is TRBJ1-6 and V is TRBV6-1; D not certain. Germline V CDR1 and CDR2: MNHNS, SASEGT. The CDR3 extends over 17 amino acids. The germline V and J ends were trimmed by 1 base and 7 bases, with 17 bases remaining between them. The CDR3 is CASSEVDTASTNSPLHF. The CDR3 DNA reads as TGTGCCAGCAGTGAAGTCGATACTGCATCGACGAATTCACCCCTCCACTTT.

This clone was seen many times. This chain connects TRBV20-1 to TRBJ2-3; D remains ambiguous. V was cut by 6 bases and J by 2 bases, with 6 bases left in between. The CDR3 runs to 11 residues. Germline V gene data show CDR1 as DFQATT and CDR2 as SNEGSKA (reference sequence). CDR3 residues: CSAANTDTQYF. For the CDR3, the DNA is TGCAGTGCCGCGAACACAGATACGCAGTATTTT.

This clone came up many times. V and J are TRBV18 and TRBJ2-5, with 8 nucleotides matching TRBD1. Per germline, CDR1 KGHSH and CDR2 LQKENI. V dropped 4 bases and J dropped 9; count of bases not matched to a gene: 16. The CDR3 is 16 amino acids. CDR3 nucleotide sequence: TGTGCCAGCTCACTAGCGGACAGGGCCCGGAGTCGGGCCCAGTACTTC. Translating it yields CASSLADRARSRAQYF.

The table lists this clone with many counts. This chain joins TRBV19 and TRBJ1-4; 9 bases map to TRBD1. Germline V CDR1 and CDR2: LNHDA, SQIVND (reference sequence). V lost 5 bases, J lost 8 bases, and 6 bases stayed unmatched. CDR3 length: 14 residues. CDR3 DNA: TGTGCCAGTAGTTTAGGGACAGGGAGGGAAAAACTGTTTTTT. Translation: CASSLGTGREKLFF.

The CDR3 sequence: CASTVRTSGPYEQYF. DNA of the CDR3: TGTGCCAGCACTGTTAGGACTAGCGGACCCTACGAGCAGTACTTC. The gene calls are TRBV28 and TRBJ2-7; 10 nucleotides agree with TRBD2. The V gene's germline CDR1 is MDHEN and CDR2 SYDVKM. V shed 7 bases, J shed 2 bases, and the junction held 8 bases outside the gene matches. This CDR3 has 15 amino acids. Full variable domain (remainder filled in from reference TRBV28 and TRBJ2-7): DVKVTQSSRYLVKRTGEKVFLECVQDMDHENMFWYRQDPGLGLRLIYFSYDVKMKEKGDIPEGYSVSREKKERFSLILESASTNQTSMYLCASTVRTSGPYEQYFGPGTRLTVT.

The rearrangement links TRBV4-2 to TRBJ1-3; no clear D. Germline values: CDR1 LGHNA, CDR2 YNFKEQ. This CDR3 comprises 18 residues. The V end lost 4 bases, the J end lost 0 bases, and 19 bases lay between the germline ends. The CDR3 reads CASSLRTAGIYSGNTIYF. The DNA of the CDR3 is TGTGCCAGCAGCCTGCGGACCGCCGGCATCTACTCTGGAAACACCATATATTTT.

This clone was recorded many times. The V and J genes are TRBV4-2 and TRBJ2-7; TRBD1 matches 9 bases. The CDR3 totals 14 residues. Trimming at V came to 3 bases and at J to 2 bases, leaving 2 bases not matched to a gene. From germline, CDR1 is LGHNA and CDR2 YNFKEQ. The CDR3 DNA reads TGTGCCAGCAGCCAGGGACAGGGAACCTACGAGCAGTACTTC. This encodes CASSQGQGTYEQYF.

This clone has ten or more counts. This chain uses TRBV20-1 with TRBJ1-2; perhaps TRBD1 as D (6 bases). V was pared by 6 bases and J by 4 bases, with 15 bases between. This CDR3 comprises 13 residues. Germline V gene data show CDR1 as DFQATT and CDR2 as SNEGSKA (reference sequence). CDR3 in DNA: TGCAGTGCACCCGGACAGTCAGTCTATGGCTACACCTTC. This codes for CSAPGQSVYGYTF.

This clone has only a few counts. V and J are TRBV20-1 and TRBJ1-1, with D unresolved. The V end was cut by 1 base, the J end by 8 bases, with 11 bases between. Germline CDR1 is DFQATT and CDR2 is SNEGSKA (reference sequence). The CDR3 is 12 residues long. In DNA form, the CDR3 reads TGCAGTGCTAGAGTTTCGGAGGTAGAAGCTTTCTTT. Translating it yields CSARVSEVEAFF.

This clone was counted a few times. This clone may be a read error of a much larger clone one base away. The chain recombines TRBV19 with TRBJ2-1, with a weak D call TRBD2 (5 bases). CDR1 and CDR2 (germline): LNHDA, SQIVND (reference sequence). Trimming stripped 3 bases from V and 12 bases from J, with 15 bases between. The CDR3 extends over 13 amino acids. In DNA form, the CDR3 reads TGTGCCAGTAGTATGGGTCGACATGGAGGGCAGTTCTTC. Translating it yields CASSMGRHGGQFF.

This clone was detected ten times or more. V gene TRBV12-3 or TRBV12-4 combines with J gene TRBJ1-2, with D possibly TRBD1 on 6 matching bases. V was pared by 6 bases and J by 2 bases, with 10 bases between. The length of the CDR3 is 13 residues. CDR3 coding DNA: TGTGCCAGCAGCCAGGGACAAAACTATGGCTACACCTTC. This codes for CASSQGQNYGYTF.

Notes on this clone: The junction differs from germline at one of its ends, possibly a read error. This chain joins TRBV9 and TRBJ2-7; 8 bases match TRBD2. Germline V gene data show CDR1 as SGDLS and CDR2 as YYNGEE. The CDR3 is 15 amino acids. CDR3 DNA: TGTGCCAGCAGCGCCGTACTAGCGGAGACCTACGAGCATTACTTC. This gives the protein CASSAVLAETYEHYF. The variable domain in full, completed from reference TRBV9 and TRBJ2-7, reads DSGVTQTPKHLITATGQRVTLRCSPRSGDLSVYWYQQSLDQGLQFLIQYYNGEERAKGNILERFSAQQFPDLHSELNLSSLELGDSALYFCASSAVLAETYEHYFGPGTRLTVT.

This clone was seen a handful of times. A much bigger clone sits one base away, suggesting this may be a read error. This is likely a read error, given that the CDR3 carries no conserved phenylalanine or tryptophan at its end. V usage is TRBV9 and J usage is TRBJ2-5, with 12 bases identical to TRBD2. The ends lost 0 bases at V and 5 bases at J; junction bases unmatched: 5. CDR3 length: 16 residues. Germline CDR1 reads SGDLS; CDR2 reads YYNGEE. This CDR3 is CASSVAPTSGSETQYL. The CDR3 nucleotides read TGTGCCAGCAGCGTAGCTCCGACTAGCGGGAGTGAGACCCAGTACCTC.

V is TRBV12-3 or TRBV12-4 and J is TRBJ1-2; D possibly corresponds to TRBD1 (5 bases). This CDR3 contains 13 residues. V was cut by 1 base and J by 8 bases, with 11 bases left in between. The CDR3 sequence is CASSLGGTGGYTF. The DNA of the CDR3 is TGTGCCAGCAGTTTAGGGGGGACGGGCGGCTACACCTTC.

V and J are TRBV6-1 and TRBJ2-1; D not resolved. Germline values: CDR1 MNHNS, CDR2 SASEGT. V lost 7 bases and J lost 0, with 10 bases in between. The CDR3 extends over 14 amino acids. This chain's CDR3 is CASKMGTSYNEQFF. The CDR3 bases are TGTGCCAGCAAGATGGGAACCTCCTACAATGAGCAGTTCTTC.

The CDR3 sequence: CASSLKGLDTQYF. The CDR3 coding sequence is TGTGCCAGCAGCTTGAAGGGCTTAGATACGCAGTATTTT. The V gene is TRBV5-6, the J gene TRBJ2-3, with D unclear. Germline V gives CDR1 SGHDT, CDR2 YYEEEE. The V gene lost 1 base and the J gene lost 5 bases, with 8 bases spanning the gap. The CDR3 has 13 amino acids.

This clone was observed a handful of times. The CDR3 is CATYSRTVNSPLHF. The CDR3 DNA follows: TGTGCCACCTATTCTAGGACAGTTAATTCACCCCTCCACTTT. This chain joins TRBV2 and TRBJ1-6; possible D gene TRBD1, 6 bases. Looked up from germline, CDR1 is SNHLY and CDR2 is FYNNEI. This CDR3 comprises 14 residues. With 10 bases removed from V and 6 bases from J, the gap between germline ends came to 16 bases. The complete variable domain, with remaining parts taken from reference TRBV2 and TRBJ1-6, reads EPEVTQTPSHQVTQMGQEVILRCVPISNHLYFYWYRQILGQKVEFLVSFYNNEISEKSEIFDDQFSVERPDGSNFTLKIRSTKLEDSAMYFCATYSRTVNSPLHFGNGTRLTVT.

This clone was counted at least ten times. The genes are TRBV2 and TRBJ2-2; D gene unclear. Germline V gene data show CDR1 as SNHLY and CDR2 as FYNNEI. Trimming removed 2 bases at V and 5 bases at J, with 9 bases between. The CDR3 is made up of 14 amino acids. As DNA, the CDR3 is TGTGCCAGCAGTGAAAACGACCTTACCGGGGAGCTGTTTTTT. As protein: CASSENDLTGELFF.

Only a few counts were recorded for this clone. One base away lies a much larger clone, so this may be a sequencing read error. The chain couples TRBV29-1 to TRBJ2-1; D is unclear. Germline CDR1 and CDR2: SQVTM and ANQGSEA. CDR3 length: 15 residues. Trimming left V 3 bases short and J 4 bases short, with 16 bases between. The CDR3 bases are TGCAGCGTTGATGGTCTCGGAGTGTGGTACAATGAGCAGTTCTTC. Translated: CSVDGLGVWYNEQFF.

This clone has just a few counts. The chain links TRBV5-1 to TRBJ2-2; 9 bases are shared with TRBD2. This CDR3 is 15 amino acids long. CDR1 is SGHRS and CDR2 is YFSETQ in the germline V gene. V was clipped by 0 bases and J by 6 bases; unmatched bases: 3. The DNA of the CDR3 is TGCGCCAGCAGCTTGGAGGGACTAGCAGCCGGGGAGCTGTTTTTT. Encoded protein: CASSLEGLAAGELFF.